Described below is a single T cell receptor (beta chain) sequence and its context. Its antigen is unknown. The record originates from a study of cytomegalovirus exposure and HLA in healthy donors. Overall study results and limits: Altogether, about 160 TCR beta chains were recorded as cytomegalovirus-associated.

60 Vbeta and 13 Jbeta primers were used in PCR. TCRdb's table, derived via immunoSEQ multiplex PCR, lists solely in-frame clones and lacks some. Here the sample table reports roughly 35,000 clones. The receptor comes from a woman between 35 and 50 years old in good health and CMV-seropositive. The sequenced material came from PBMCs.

In nucleotides, the CDR3 is TGTGCCAGCAGCTCGCTAGCGGGGTACAATGAGCAGTTCTTC. Its protein is CASSSLAGYNEQFF. The chain joins TRBV11-2 to TRBJ2-1; 9 bases fit TRBD2. The ends lost 4 bases at V and 4 bases at J; junction bases unmatched: 2. Germline lookup yields CDR1 SGHAT and CDR2 FQNNGV. The CDR3 runs 14 residues.